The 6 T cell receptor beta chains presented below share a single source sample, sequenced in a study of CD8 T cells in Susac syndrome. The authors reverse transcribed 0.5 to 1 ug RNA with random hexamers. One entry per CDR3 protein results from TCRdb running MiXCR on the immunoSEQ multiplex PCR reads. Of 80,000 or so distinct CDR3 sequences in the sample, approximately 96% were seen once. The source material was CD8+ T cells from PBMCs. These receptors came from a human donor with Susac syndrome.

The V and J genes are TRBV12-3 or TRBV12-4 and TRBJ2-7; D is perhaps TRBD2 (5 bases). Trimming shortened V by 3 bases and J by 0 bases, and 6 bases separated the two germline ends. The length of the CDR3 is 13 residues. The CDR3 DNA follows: TGTGCCAGCAGTTTCGGGAACTCCTACGAGCAGTACTTC. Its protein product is CASSFGNSYEQYF.

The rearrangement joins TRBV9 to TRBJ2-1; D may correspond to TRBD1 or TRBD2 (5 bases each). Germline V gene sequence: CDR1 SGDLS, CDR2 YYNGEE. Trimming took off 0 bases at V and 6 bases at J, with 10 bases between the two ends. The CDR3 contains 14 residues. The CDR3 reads CASSVGLRGNEQFF. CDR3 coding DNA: TGTGCCAGCAGCGTAGGTCTGAGGGGCAATGAGCAGTTCTTC.

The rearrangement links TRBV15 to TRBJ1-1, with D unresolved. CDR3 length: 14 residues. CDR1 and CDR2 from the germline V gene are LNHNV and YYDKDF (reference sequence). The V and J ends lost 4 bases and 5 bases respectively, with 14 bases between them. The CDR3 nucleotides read TGTGCCACCAGCACGGGCCGCCTAGGGACTGAAGCTTTCTTT. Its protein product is CATSTGRLGTEAFF.

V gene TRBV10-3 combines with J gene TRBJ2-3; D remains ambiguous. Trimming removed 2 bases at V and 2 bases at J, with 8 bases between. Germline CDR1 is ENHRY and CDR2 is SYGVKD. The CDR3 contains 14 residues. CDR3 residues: CAISEPYITDTQYF. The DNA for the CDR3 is TGTGCCATCAGTGAGCCCTACATCACAGATACGCAGTATTTT.

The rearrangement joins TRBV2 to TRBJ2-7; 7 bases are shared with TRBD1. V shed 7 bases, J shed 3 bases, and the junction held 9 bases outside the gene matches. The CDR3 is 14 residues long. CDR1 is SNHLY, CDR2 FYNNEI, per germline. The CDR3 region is CASNPTGAFYEQYF. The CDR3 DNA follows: TGTGCCAGCAACCCCACAGGGGCATTCTACGAGCAGTACTTC. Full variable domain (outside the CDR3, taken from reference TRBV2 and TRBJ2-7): EPEVTQTPSHQVTQMGQEVILRCVPISNHLYFYWYRQILGQKVEFLVSFYNNEISEKSEIFDDQFSVERPDGSNFTLKIRSTKLEDSAMYFCASNPTGAFYEQYFGPGTRLTVT.

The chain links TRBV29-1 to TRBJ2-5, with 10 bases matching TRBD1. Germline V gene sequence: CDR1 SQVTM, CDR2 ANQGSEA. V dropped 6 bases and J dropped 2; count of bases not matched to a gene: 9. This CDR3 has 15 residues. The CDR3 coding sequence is TGCAGCGTCGAGGACAGGGGGAGTTATCAAGAGACCCAGTACTTC. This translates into CSVEDRGSYQETQYF.